This note documents a single T cell receptor (beta chain) sequence. This clonotype was detected a few times. What antigen it recognizes has not been identified. No much larger clonotype is one base removed from it; base qualities were not supplied. This entry is derived from a study of tumor-infiltrating lymphocytes in primary liver carcinoma (dated by TCRdb to 2016 to 2017). Looking at the study overall: Of the five patients (three men and two women, aged 30 to 69 years), four had hepatocellular carcinoma and one had combined HCC and intrahepatic cholangiocarcinoma. For each liver tumor, the study sampled five regions along with adjacent normal tissue and blood, and applied TCRbeta repertoire sequencing, expression microarrays and whole-exome sequencing. The roughly 25 tumor region samples were profiled with Agilent mRNA microarrays so that TCRbeta repertoire diversity could be related to the local molecular phenotype. The five patients had tumors staged T1-T3 N0M0, with maximum diameters ranging from roughly 4 to 10 cm. A total of 35 specimens from 5 patients underwent TCRbeta repertoire sequencing, comprising approximately 25 tumor regions, 5 adjacent noncancerous liver tissues and 5 peripheral blood samples. Repertoires from technical replicates were highly reproducible, with mean shared-clone rates about 0.9 and correlation coefficients above 0.95. Roughly 3.5 to 8 million productive TCRbeta reads were obtained per sample, and no significant difference in read depth was found between tissue types. On the study overall, not on this receptor specifically: Only roughly 7-24% of top clones appeared in all five regions of a tumor, which suggests that tumor-infiltrating T cells are spatially heterogeneous. Pairs of tumor regions showed greater repertoire overlap (mean about 36%) than tumor-adjacent pairs (roughly 17%) or tumor-blood pairs (approximately 15%), which is consistent with antigen-driven expansion. Because sequencing covered only the TCR beta chain and unpaired alpha chains were not captured, true repertoire diversity is likely underestimated. The study included only four to six patients, and the authors note findings should be validated in a larger study. Since the samples were bulk and unsorted, there was no way to compare CD4+ and CD8+ T cell repertoires. Compared with blood, tumors had a significantly larger share of the repertoire taken up by the top 250 clones (p = 0.039).

Based on the germline V gene, the CDR1 and CDR2 sequences are SGHNT and YENEEA. Trimming removed 1 base from V and 4 bases from J, leaving 7 bases between the germline ends. The CDR3 contains 13 residues, cysteine and phenylalanine counted. The DNA shown is the 39-base CDR3, in frame from base 1. Without any cell sorting, total RNA and DNA were extracted together from roughly 20-30 mg of bulk tissue using the AllPrep DNA/RNA mini kit. Between late 2015 and 2016, about 5 patients in China with histopathologically diagnosed primary liver carcinoma had their tumors surgically resected. At the time of sampling, the patients were treatment-naive and had chronic HBV infection. Five spatially separated regions were sampled from each tumor: the superior, inferior, left-lateral and right-lateral poles, plus the tumor centre. According to histology, viable tumor cells made up more than 85% of every tumor sample. Pieces of fresh tumor and adjacent tissue were cut in half, with one half kept in RNAlater at -80 degrees C and the other half sent for histology.

A constant-region primer and ProtoScript II reverse transcriptase were used to reverse-transcribe TCRbeta-specific cDNA from roughly 0.55 ug total RNA. Three nested multiplex PCR rounds, following a slightly modified ARM-PCR procedure, were used to build the TCRbeta libraries. Each of the first two PCR rounds ran for 10 cycles and used multiplex TRBV1-TRBV30 forward primers together with a Cbeta reverse primer. Sample barcodes and Illumina adapters were added in a final 25-cycle PCR using Deep VentR polymerase. Amplicons of 200-500 bp were gel-purified with a QIAquick gel extraction kit before sequencing. An Illumina HiSeq 2500 was used to sequence the TCRbeta amplicons, generating 250-bp paired-end reads. The paper's processing steps were these. To recover full CDR3 sequences, reads were quality-trimmed using Trimmomatic v0.33 and paired reads were then merged using FLASH v1.2.11. V, D and J germline segments were assigned to the rearranged TCRbeta sequences using MiGEC v1.2.1b. Clonotype statistics and Shannon-Wiener diversity indices were calculated with VDJtools v1.0.0. To reduce sampling bias, subsequent analyses other than the diversity analysis used only the 250 most abundant clonotypes in each sample. Using fastp at Q25 and MiXCR, TCRdb reprocessed the public reads and kept productive beta chains. Entries are consolidated by CDR3 protein sequence, retaining the most common genes and DNA. V and J calls and clone size were set by TCRdb, not the authors. The sample includes 95,000 to 150,000 distinct CDR3 sequences, with about 68% observed a single time. Around 8.5% of the sample rests with the top ten.

The source of this sequence is a woman aged 60-75 years with primary liver carcinoma and hepatitis B virus infection. Material: liver tumor tissue from sampling region 1. In the paper's terms, the cell subset or site label means: tumor region T1, superior pole. The chain uses TRBV11-3 and TRBJ1-1, with the D gene not confidently named. Read as DNA, the sequence is TGTGCCAGCAGCTTAGGGGAAACCACTGAAGCTTTCTTT. Its product reads: CASSLGETTEAFF.